Following are 20 T cell receptor beta chains from one sample sequenced in a study of blood T cell repertoires in COVID-19. Sequencing used immunoSEQ multiplex PCR; TCRdb keeps in-frame clones, though not all of them. The data contain approximately 260,000 clones, about 80% of them singletons. Material for sequencing was PBMCs or T cells enriched from blood (not recorded which). All receptors come from a man aged 50 to 59 who had recovered from COVID-19.

The V and J genes are TRBV19 and TRBJ2-1; D is undetermined. V shed 5 bases and J shed 3 bases, with 14 bases lying between them. This CDR3 is built from 15 residues. Germline V gene lookup returns CDR1 LNHDA and CDR2 SQIVND (reference sequence). The CDR3 DNA is TGTGCCAGTAGTCCGGCGGCCTTCTACTACAATGAGCAGTTCTTC. Translated: CASSPAAFYYNEQFF.

This clone was counted once. The chain is built from TRBV6-6 and TRBJ2-7; TRBD2 is a possible D gene (6 bases). There are 13 residues in the CDR3. Per the germline V gene, CDR1 is MNHNY and CDR2 is SVGAGI (reference sequence). The V and J ends lost 9 bases and 6 bases respectively, with 18 bases between them. CDR3 bases: TGTGCCAGTAACCGGGACTCCCTCCGCGAGCAGTACTTC. It yields the protein CASNRDSLREQYF.

As regards this clone: The sample holds other DNA sequences that translate to the same CDR3. The chain uses TRBV28 and TRBJ2-1; 8 bases are shared with TRBD2. CDR3 length: 15 residues. Losses at the gene ends were 6 bases for V and 0 bases for J; bases not matched to a gene: 4. Germline V gives CDR1 MDHEN, CDR2 SYDVKM. CDR3 region: CASRPTSGSYNEQFF. CDR3 DNA sequence: TGTGCCAGCAGACCTACTAGCGGCTCCTACAATGAGCAGTTCTTC.

This clone occurred once. V is TRBV19 and J is TRBJ2-5; 12 bases are shared with TRBD1. Germline-derived CDR1 and CDR2 are LNHDA and SQIVND (reference sequence). The V gene end was trimmed by 3 bases and the J gene end by 4 bases; junction bases not matched to a gene: 6. The CDR3 runs 16 residues. The CDR3 nucleotides read TGTGCCAGTAGTATCCCCGGGACAGGGGGCCGAGAGACCCAGTACTTC. It translates to CASSIPGTGGRETQYF.

The CDR3 region has the DNA TGTGCCAGCTCACCAAGGGAACTAGCGGGAGGGTATGAGCAGTTCTTC. Encoded protein: CASSPRELAGGYEQFF. The V call is TRBV18, the J call TRBJ2-1; 13 nucleotides line up with TRBD2. The CDR3 runs 16 residues. After removal of 2 bases from V and 8 bases from J, the junction contained 6 bases not matched to a gene. Looked up from germline, CDR1 is KGHSH and CDR2 is LQKENI.

This chain links TRBV2 with TRBJ2-5, with a possible D match to TRBD1 (6 bases). Germline CDR1 SNHLY, CDR2 FYNNEI. Trimming pared 7 bases from V and 4 bases from J, leaving 16 bases between. This CDR3 is 14 amino acids long. The CDR3 DNA reads TGTGCCAGCACACACAGGGTTGGGCGAGAGACCCAGTACTTC. Amino acid sequence: CASTHRVGRETQYF. Looking up the rest from reference TRBV2 and TRBJ2-5 gives the full variable domain: EPEVTQTPSHQVTQMGQEVILRCVPISNHLYFYWYRQILGQKVEFLVSFYNNEISEKSEIFDDQFSVERPDGSNFTLKIRSTKLEDSAMYFCASTHRVGRETQYFGPGTRLLVL.

The chain combines TRBV30 with TRBJ1-1, with D hard to call. The CDR3 totals 12 residues. V was trimmed by 7 bases and J by 3 bases, leaving 12 bases between them. Germline assignment: CDR1 GTSNPN and CDR2 SVGIG (reference sequence). The CDR3 nucleotides are TGTGCCTTATCCGGGAATTACACTGAAGCTTTCTTT. This gives the protein CALSGNYTEAFF.

DNA for the CDR3: TGTGCCACCAGGGGGACAGGGGGCCGCAATGAGCAGTTCTTC. Protein: CATRGTGGRNEQFF. The rearrangement links TRBV24-1 to TRBJ2-1; 12 bases line up with TRBD1. J was trimmed by 6 bases and V by 7 bases; bases with no gene match: 3. This CDR3 comprises 14 residues. The germline CDR1 and CDR2 sequences are KGHDR and SFDVKD.

V gene TRBV11-1 combines with J gene TRBJ2-1; D may be TRBD1 (6 bases). Germline lookup yields CDR1 SGHAT and CDR2 FQDESV (reference sequence). The length of the CDR3 is 13 residues. Trimming cost V 4 bases and J 3 bases, with 7 bases left between them. The DNA for the CDR3 is TGTGCCAGCAGCTCCAGGGGCTACAATGAGCAGTTCTTC. Amino acids: CASSSRGYNEQFF.

The genes are TRBV18 and TRBJ2-2; TRBD1 agrees at 11 bases. The length of the CDR3 is 15 residues. The germline gives CDR1 KGHSH, CDR2 LQKENI. J lost 5 bases, V lost 3 bases, and 2 bases had no gene match. The CDR3, as DNA: TGTGCCAGCTCACCCCGGGACAGGGGGACCGGGGAGCTGTTTTTT. Amino acid sequence: CASSPRDRGTGELFF.

The gene calls are TRBV5-8 and TRBJ2-7; TRBD1 agrees at 9 bases. The CDR3 length is 13 residues. Trimming at V came to 6 bases and at J to 4 bases, leaving 5 bases not matched to a gene. The germline gives CDR1 SGHTS, CDR2 YDEGEE. The CDR3 DNA sequence: TGTGCCAGCAACAGACAGGGGGTTTACGAGCAGTACTTC. This encodes CASNRQGVYEQYF.

The sample holds a few counts of this clone. V is TRBV11-1 and J is TRBJ1-2, with D unresolved. This CDR3 is 13 amino acids long. Germline values: CDR1 SGHAT, CDR2 FQDESV (reference sequence). With 5 bases removed from V and 8 bases from J, the gap between germline ends came to 15 bases. CDR3 loop: CASSPQVGQGYTF. The CDR3 DNA follows: TGTGCCAGCAGCCCTCAGGTCGGTCAGGGCTACACCTTC.

This chain links TRBV5-1 with TRBJ1-5, with 7 bases identical to TRBD1. V gave up 2 bases and J gave up 0 bases; unmatched junction bases: 2. Germline V lookup: CDR1 SGHRS, CDR2 YFSETQ. This CDR3 region has 15 residues. The CDR3 nucleotides are TGCGCCAGCAGCTTCACAGGGGATAGCAATCAGCCCCAGCATTTT. This translates into CASSFTGDSNQPQHF.

The chain uses TRBV24-1 and TRBJ2-1; D is perhaps TRBD2 (6 bases). This CDR3 contains 17 residues. In germline, CDR1 is KGHDR, CDR2 SFDVKD. V was clipped by 4 bases and J by 3 bases, with 18 bases between them. The CDR3 region is CATSDPKRANRYNEQFF. CDR3 DNA: TGTGCCACCAGTGACCCGAAGCGGGCTAACCGCTACAATGAGCAGTTCTTC.

V is TRBV18 and J is TRBJ2-7; D not resolved. Germline CDR1 KGHSH, CDR2 LQKENI. Trimming removed 3 bases at V and 2 bases at J, with 8 bases between. CDR3 length equals 13 residues. The CDR3 spells CASSPVQAYEQYF. CDR3 sequence (DNA): TGTGCCAGCTCACCTGTTCAGGCCTACGAGCAGTACTTC. Together with reference TRBV18 and TRBJ2-7, the CDR3 gives the full variable domain: NAGVMQNPRHLVRRRGQEARLRCSPMKGHSHVYWYRQLPEEGLKFMVYLQKENIIDESGMPKERFSAEFPKEGPSILRIQQVVRGDSAAYFCASSPVQAYEQYFGPGTRLTVT.

This clone was seen only a few times. The chain joins TRBV9 to TRBJ1-3, with D perhaps TRBD1 (5 bases). The CDR3 is 16 amino acids. From germline, CDR1 is SGDLS and CDR2 YYNGEE. The V gene lost 4 bases and the J gene lost 0 bases, with 14 bases spanning the gap. CDR3 sequence: CASSIYDSPSGNTIYF. The CDR3 bases are TGTGCCAGCAGCATATACGACAGCCCCTCTGGAAACACCATATATTTT.

The V call is TRBV11-3, the J call TRBJ1-3, with 7 bases fitting TRBD1. V shed 2 bases and J 7 bases; nucleotides not matched to a gene: 2. The CDR3 totals 13 residues. Germline CDR1 reads SGHNT; CDR2 reads YENEEA. CDR3 sequence reads: CASSLSRGNTIYF. The CDR3 DNA is TGTGCCAGCAGCTTAAGCAGGGGGAACACCATATATTTT.

V and J are TRBV24-1 and TRBJ1-5, with 9 positions matching TRBD1. The CDR3 sequence is 16 residues long. V dropped 3 bases and J dropped 10; count of bases not matched to a gene: 12. The germline CDR1 and CDR2 sequences are KGHDR and SFDVKD. The CDR3 region has the DNA TGTGCCACCAGTGATACTACAGGGGGCCCCACTTCTCCCCAGCATTTT. It specifies CATSDTTGGPTSPQHF.

The chain employs TRBV1 and TRBJ2-7; TRBD1, the D gene given by the table, was not confirmed from the DNA. TRBV1 is assigned pseudogene status. The CDR3 is 17 amino acids. The CDR3 sequence: CTSSRLRGQGASYEQYF. CDR3 DNA: TGCACCAGCAGCCGACTTAGAGGACAGGGGGCCTCCTACGAGCAGTACTTC.

The chain uses TRBV28 and TRBJ1-5; no clear D gene. The CDR3 contains 15 residues. The germline V gene encodes CDR1 MDHEN and CDR2 SYDVKM. Trimming cost V 10 bases and J 4 bases, with 20 bases left between them. The chain's CDR3 is CATLPPGLLNQPQHF. The CDR3 bases are TGTGCCACCTTACCCCCGGGTCTCCTGAATCAGCCCCAGCATTTT.